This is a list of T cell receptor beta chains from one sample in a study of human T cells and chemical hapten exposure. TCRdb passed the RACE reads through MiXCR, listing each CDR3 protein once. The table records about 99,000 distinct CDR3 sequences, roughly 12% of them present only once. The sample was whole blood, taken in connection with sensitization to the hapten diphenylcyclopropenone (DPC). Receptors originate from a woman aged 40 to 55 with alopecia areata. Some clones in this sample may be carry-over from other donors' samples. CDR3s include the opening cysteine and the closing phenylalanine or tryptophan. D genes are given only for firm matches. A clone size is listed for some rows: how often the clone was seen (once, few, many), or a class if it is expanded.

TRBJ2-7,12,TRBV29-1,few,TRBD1,CSYGTGAYEQYF,TGCAGCTACGGGACAGGGGCCTACGAGCAGTACTTC
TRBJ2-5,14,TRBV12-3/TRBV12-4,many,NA,CASSLFGSQETQYF,TGTGCCAGCAGTTTATTCGGCAGCCAAGAGACCCAGTACTTC
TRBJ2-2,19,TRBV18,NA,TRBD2,CASSPGLAAPYSNTGELFF,TGTGCCAGCTCACCGGGACTAGCGGCCCCCTATTCGAACACCGGGGAGCTGTTTTTT
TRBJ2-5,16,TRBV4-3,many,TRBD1,CASSQDKTGGGETQYF,TGCGCCAGCAGCCAAGATAAGACAGGGGGAGGAGAGACCCAGTACTTC
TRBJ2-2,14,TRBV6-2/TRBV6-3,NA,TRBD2,CASRTSSGRGELFF,TGTGCCAGCAGGACATCTAGCGGGAGAGGGGAGCTGTTTTTT
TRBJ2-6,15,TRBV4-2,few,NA,CASSPTGSGANVLTF,TGTGCCAGCAGCCCGACTGGCTCTGGGGCCAACGTCCTGACTTTC
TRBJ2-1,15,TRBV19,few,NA,CASSPGGGYYNEQFF,TGTGCCAGTAGTCCCGGCGGTGGATACTACAATGAGCAGTTCTTC
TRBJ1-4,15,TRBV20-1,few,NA,CSAIEPAAGNEKLFF,TGCAGTGCTATTGAGCCCGCAGCAGGGAATGAAAAACTGTTTTTT
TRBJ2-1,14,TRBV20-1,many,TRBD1,CSASPDRGYNEQFF,TGCAGTGCTAGTCCTGACAGGGGCTACAATGAGCAGTTCTTC
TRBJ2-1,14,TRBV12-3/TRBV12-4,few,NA,CASSLGTFNNEQFF,TGTGCCAGCAGTTTAGGGACATTCAACAATGAGCAGTTCTTC
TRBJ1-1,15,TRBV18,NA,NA,CASSPLERLNTEAFF,TGTGCCAGCTCACCCCTTGAGCGTTTGAACACTGAAGCTTTCTTT
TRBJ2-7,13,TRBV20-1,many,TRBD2,CSAWTSGSYEQYF,TGCAGTGCATGGACTAGCGGCTCCTACGAGCAGTACTTC
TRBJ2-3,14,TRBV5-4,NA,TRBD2,CASSPGGLADTQYF,TGTGCCAGCAGCCCGGGAGGTCTTGCAGATACGCAGTATTTT
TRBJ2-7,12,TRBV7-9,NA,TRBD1,CASSSEDRAQYF,TGTGCCAGCAGCTCGGAGGACAGGGCCCAGTACTTC
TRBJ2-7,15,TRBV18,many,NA,CASSPIVSGTGEQYF,TGTGCCAGCTCACCAATAGTGTCAGGGACTGGCGAGCAGTACTTC
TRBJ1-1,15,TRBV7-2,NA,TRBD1,CASSLGGTGGTEAFF,TGTGCCAGCAGCTTAGGCGGGACAGGGGGCACTGAAGCTTTCTTT
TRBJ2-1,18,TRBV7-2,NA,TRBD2,CASSLWTSGSWSYNEQFF,TGTGCCAGCAGCCTTTGGACTAGCGGGAGTTGGTCCTACAATGAGCAGTTCTTC
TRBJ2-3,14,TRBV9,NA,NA,CASSASARTDTQYF,TGTGCCAGCAGCGCGAGCGCCCGCACAGATACGCAGTATTTT
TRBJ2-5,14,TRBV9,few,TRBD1,CASSARQGKETQYF,TGTGCCAGCAGCGCCCGACAGGGCAAAGAGACCCAGTACTTC
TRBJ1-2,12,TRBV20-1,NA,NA,CSAPPTGNGYTF,TGCAGTGCTCCTCCTACAGGGAACGGCTACACCTTC
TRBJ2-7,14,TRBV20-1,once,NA,CSARPEGFTYEQYF,TGCAGTGCTAGACCCGAGGGTTTCACCTACGAGCAGTACTTC
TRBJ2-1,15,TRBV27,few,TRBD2,CASSMTSGSYNEQFF,TGTGCCAGCAGTATGACTAGCGGGAGCTACAATGAGCAGTTCTTC
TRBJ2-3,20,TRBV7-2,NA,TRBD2,CASSLALDRAGGPHTDTQYF,TGTGCCAGCAGCTTAGCTTTGGATCGGGCGGGAGGGCCACACACAGATACGCAGTATTTT
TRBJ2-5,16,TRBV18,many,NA,CASSPKVDAGQETQYF,TGTGCCAGCTCCCCGAAGGTGGATGCGGGTCAAGAGACCCAGTACTTC
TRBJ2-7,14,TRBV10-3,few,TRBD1,CASRIQGNSYEQYF,TGTGCCTCGAGAATACAGGGGAACTCCTACGAGCAGTACTTC
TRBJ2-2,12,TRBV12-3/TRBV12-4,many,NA,CASSLGFGELFF,TGTGCCAGCAGTTTAGGGTTCGGGGAGCTGTTTTTT
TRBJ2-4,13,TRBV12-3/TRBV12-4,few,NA,CASRVIGKNIQYF,TGTGCCAGCAGGGTAATAGGCAAAAACATTCAGTACTTC
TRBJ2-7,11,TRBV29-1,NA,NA,CSAIDRYEQYF,TGCAGCGCAATTGACCGGTACGAGCAGTACTTC
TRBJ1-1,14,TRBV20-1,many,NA,CSARAGVTNTEAFF,TGCAGTGCTAGAGCAGGGGTTACGAACACTGAAGCTTTCTTT
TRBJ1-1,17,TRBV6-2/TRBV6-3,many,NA,CASSTSRGTKGYTEAFF,TGTGCCAGCAGTACATCGCGGGGTACCAAGGGCTACACTGAAGCTTTCTTT
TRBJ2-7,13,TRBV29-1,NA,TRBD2,CSVGGDVTYEQYF,TGCAGCGTGGGAGGGGACGTTACCTACGAGCAGTACTTC
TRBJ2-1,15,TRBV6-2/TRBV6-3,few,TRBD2,CASTLAGPIGGEQFF,TGTGCCAGCACTTTAGCGGGGCCCATTGGGGGTGAGCAGTTCTTC
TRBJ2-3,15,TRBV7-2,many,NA,CASSLREPSTDTQYF,TGTGCCAGCAGCTTACGGGAGCCTAGCACAGATACGCAGTATTTT
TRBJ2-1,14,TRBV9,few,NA,CASSGGSSYNEQFF,TGTGCCAGCAGCGGTGGGAGCTCCTACAATGAGCAGTTCTTC
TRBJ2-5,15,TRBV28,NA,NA,CASSKIAEALATQYF,TGTGCCAGCAGCAAAATAGCGGAGGCGCTGGCGACCCAGTACTTC
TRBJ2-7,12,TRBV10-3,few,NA,CAISLATYEQYF,TGTGCCATCAGCCTAGCGACCTACGAGCAGTACTTC
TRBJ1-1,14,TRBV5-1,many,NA,CASSFGHQNTEAFF,TGCGCCAGCAGCTTCGGACACCAGAACACTGAAGCTTTCTTT
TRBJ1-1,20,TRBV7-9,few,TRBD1,CASSLETGARSDIRNTEAFF,TGTGCCAGCAGCTTAGAGACAGGGGCGAGATCGGATATTCGGAACACTGAAGCTTTCTTT
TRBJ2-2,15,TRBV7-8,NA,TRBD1,CASSLVWTGAGELFF,TGTGCCAGCAGCTTAGTTTGGACAGGGGCCGGGGAGCTGTTTTTT
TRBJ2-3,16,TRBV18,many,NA,CASSPPYSRLPDTQYF,TGTGCCAGCTCACCACCATACTCGAGGTTACCAGATACGCAGTATTTT
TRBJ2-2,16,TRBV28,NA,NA,CASRATGTLNTGELFF,TGTGCCAGCAGGGCTACCGGGACTCTGAACACCGGGGAGCTGTTTTTT